This TCR beta chain emerged from a study of T cells in Graves' hyperthyroidism and ophthalmopathy. At least ten counts were recorded for this clonotype. The CDR3 has 15 amino acids. Germline V lookup: CDR1 MDHEN, CDR2 SYDVKM. Trimming removed 6 bases from V and 5 bases from J; junction bases left unmatched: 8. Amplified TCR beta CDR3 regions came from RNA transcripts. First-round RT-PCR of the TCR CDR3 relied on the HTBI primer set. Using its own MiXCR run on the multiplex PCR reads, TCRdb lists one record per CDR3 protein. The data contain about 250,000 distinct CDR3 sequences, roughly 15% of them seen just once; the ten biggest clones take up roughly 31%. Aged 18 to 65, the patients had hyperthyroidism that was newly diagnosed and had lasted under 2 months. The study excluded patients with uncontrolled infection, other autoimmune disease, pregnancy or lactation.

The chain has TRBV28 and TRBJ2-5, with 11 bases identical to TRBD2. The sequencing input was blood. The TCR sequence derives from a woman between 50 and 59 years old with Graves' hyperthyroidism that later progressed to Graves' ophthalmopathy. This CDR3 is CASRRLAGFSETQYF. The CDR3, as DNA: TGTGCCAGCAGACGACTAGCGGGATTTAGTGAGACCCAGTACTTC.